Each of the 4 T cell receptor beta chains below was sequenced from the same sample in a study of blood T cells in healthy people across ages. A sample-barcoded 5' primer and a J-beta primer mix were used in a second PCR of about 7 to 12 cycles. TCRdb analysed the 5' RACE reads with MiXCR anew, one entry per CDR3 protein. The data contain about a million distinct CDR3 sequences, about 51% of them seen just once; the ten biggest clones take up over 20%. Sequenced: blood. All receptors derive from a woman aged 60 to 75 in good health.

This sequence joins TRBV7-9 and TRBJ2-7; D may be TRBD1 (5 bases). Near its end, the DNA agrees better with TRBJ2-5, so the J call may be wrong. Germline CDR1 reads SEHNR; CDR2 reads FQNEAQ (reference sequence). The CDR3 has 17 residues. CDR3 protein: CASSLLPEGVSAETQYF. The CDR3, as DNA: TGTGCCAGCAGCTTATTACCCGAAGGGGTCTCGGCGGAGACCCAGTACTTC.

The rearrangement joins TRBV5-5 to TRBJ2-7; D could derive from TRBD1 or TRBD2 (6 bases each). The germline V gene has CDR1 SGHKS and CDR2 YYEKEE (reference sequence). V gave up 5 bases and J gave up 0 bases, with 18 bases separating them. CDR3 length: 16 amino acids. The CDR3, as DNA: TGTGCCAGCAGACAGGGACTGGCGAGCTACTCCTACGAGCAGTACTTC. As protein: CASRQGLASYSYEQYF.

The V and J genes are TRBV13 and TRBJ2-5, with a weak D call TRBD2 (5 bases). This CDR3 has 19 amino acids. V dropped 0 bases and J dropped 5 bases, with 25 bases sitting between them. Germline V CDR1 and CDR2: PRHDT, FYEKMQ (reference sequence). Written as DNA, the CDR3 is TGTGCCAGCAGCTTAGGCACATCGGGCCCGGGGAAGGGCCCGGAGACCCAGTACTTC. It translates to CASSLGTSGPGKGPETQYF.

This clonotype has only a few counts. This chain joins TRBV18 and TRBJ2-3, with D tentatively TRBD1 or TRBD2 (6 bases each). This CDR3 contains 18 residues. CDR1 is KGHSH and CDR2 is LQKENI in the germline V gene. V dropped 3 bases and J dropped 1 base, with 20 bases sitting between them. CDR3 nucleotide sequence: TGTGCCAGCTCACCGAGTCGGGGGCATCACCTTGGCACAGATACGCAGTATTTT. It encodes CASSPSRGHHLGTDTQYF.